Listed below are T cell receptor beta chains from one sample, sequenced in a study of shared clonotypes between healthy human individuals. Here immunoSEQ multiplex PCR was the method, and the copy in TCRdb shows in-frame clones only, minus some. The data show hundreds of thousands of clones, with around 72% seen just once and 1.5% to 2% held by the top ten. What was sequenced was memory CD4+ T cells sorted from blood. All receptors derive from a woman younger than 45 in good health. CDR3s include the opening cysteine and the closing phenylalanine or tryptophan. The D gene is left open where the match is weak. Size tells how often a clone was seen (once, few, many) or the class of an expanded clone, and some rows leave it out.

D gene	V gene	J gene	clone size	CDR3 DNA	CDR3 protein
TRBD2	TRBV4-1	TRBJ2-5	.	TGCGCCAGCAGCCAGGGGACTAGCGGGAGGCGTAAGTGGGAGACCCAGTACTTC	CASSQGTSGRRKWETQYF
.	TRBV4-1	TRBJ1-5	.	TGCGCCAGCAGCCTCACCCGGGGGGGCCAGGGCAATCAGCCCCAGCATTTT	CASSLTRGGQGNQPQHF
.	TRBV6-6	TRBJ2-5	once	TGTGCCAGCAGTCCCTTCAGGACAACTCAAGAGACCCAGTACTTC	CASSPFRTTQETQYF
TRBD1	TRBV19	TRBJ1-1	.	TGTGCCAGTAGTATGGGACAGCCGAACACTGAAGCTTTCTTT	CASSMGQPNTEAFF
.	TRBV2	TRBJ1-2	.	TGTGCCAGCAGTGAACAGCGGTATGGCTACACCTTC	CASSEQRYGYTF
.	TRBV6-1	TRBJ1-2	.	TGTGCCAGCAGTGCCACGGGGGCGACGGGCTACACCTTC	CASSATGATGYTF
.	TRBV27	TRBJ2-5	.	TGTGCCAGCAGAAAAAGGGTCCAGGGCGAGGGTTTGTTGGGGACCCAGTACTTC	CASRKRVQGEGLLGTQYF
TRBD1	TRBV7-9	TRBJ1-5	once	TGTGCCAGCAGCCTGGGGACAGTGTCAAATCAGCCCCAGCATTTT	CASSLGTVSNQPQHF
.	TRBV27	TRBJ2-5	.	TGTGCCAGCAGATTACAGGGAGCGAGCGTGACCCAGTACTTC	CASRLQGASVTQYF
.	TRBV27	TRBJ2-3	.	TGTGCCAGCAGTACCAGCGGGGATACGCAGTATTTT	CASSTSGDTQYF
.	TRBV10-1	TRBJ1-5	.	TGCGCCAGCAGTGAGAAGAGAGATCACTTCAATCAGCCCCAGCATTTT	CASSEKRDHFNQPQHF
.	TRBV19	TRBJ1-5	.	TGTGCCAGTAGTATCACAGGGACTCAGCCCCAGCATTTT	CASSITGTQPQHF
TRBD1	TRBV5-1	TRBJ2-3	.	TGCGCCAGCAGCCAAACAGGGGGCGCCGCAGATACGCAGTATTTT	CASSQTGGAADTQYF
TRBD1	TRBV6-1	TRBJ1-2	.	TGTGCCAGCAGTGGACCGATAAGACAGGGGTACGGCTACACCTTC	CASSGPIRQGYGYTF
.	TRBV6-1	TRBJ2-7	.	TGTGCCAGCAGTGAGCAGGTTGGACAGATTATCTCCTACGAGCAGTACTTC	CASSEQVGQIISYEQYF
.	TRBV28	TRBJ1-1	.	TGTGCCAGCAGTTCCCCCGCCACATGGGCTGAAGCTTTCTTT	CASSSPATWAEAFF
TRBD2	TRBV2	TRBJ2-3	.	TGTGCCAGCTCATTTGGGACTAGCGGAGATACGCAGTATTTT	CASSFGTSGDTQYF
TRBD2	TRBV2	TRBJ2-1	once	TGTGCCAGCCCTACCGGGACTAGCGGGAGACATGAGCAGTTCTTC	CASPTGTSGRHEQFF
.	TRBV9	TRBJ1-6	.	TGTGCCAGCAGCGTTCATGATAATTCACCCCTCCACTTT	CASSVHDNSPLHF
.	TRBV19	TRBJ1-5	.	TGTGCCAGTAGACCTAGGGGGGCCTACAATCAGCCCCAGCATTTT	CASRPRGAYNQPQHF
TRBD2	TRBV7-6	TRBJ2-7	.	TGTGCCAGCAGCCTAGGGCGGGAGGGCCTTGACGAGCAGTACTTC	CASSLGREGLDEQYF
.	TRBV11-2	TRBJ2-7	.	TGTGCCAGCAGCTTAGGGCCCTCGAAACTAGGGCGCGAGCAGTACTTC	CASSLGPSKLGREQYF
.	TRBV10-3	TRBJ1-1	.	TGTGCCATCAGTGAGTCTCGGCAGGGGAAGGCTGAAGCTTTCTTT	CAISESRQGKAEAFF
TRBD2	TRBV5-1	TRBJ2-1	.	TGCGCCAGTTCCACCTCTAGCGGTTCCTACAATGAGCAGTTCTTC	CASSTSSGSYNEQFF
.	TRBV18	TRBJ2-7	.	TGTGCCAGCTCACCACCCGGACAACAACCCCTCGGCGAGCAGTACTTC	CASSPPGQQPLGEQYF
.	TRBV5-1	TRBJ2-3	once	TGCGCCAGCAGCTTGGCCAACCGGGGTACGCAGTATTTT	CASSLANRGTQYF
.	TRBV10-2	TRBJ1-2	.	TGCGCCAGCACGACAGCTAACTATGGCTACACCTTC	CASTTANYGYTF
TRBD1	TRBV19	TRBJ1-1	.	TGTGCCAGTAGCCCCGGGACAGGGCTTTTCATGAACACTGAAGCTTTCTTT	CASSPGTGLFMNTEAFF
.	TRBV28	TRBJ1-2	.	TGTGCCAGCGGGGGCACCCTAAACCTCTATGGCTACACCTTC	CASGGTLNLYGYTF
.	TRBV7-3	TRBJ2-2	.	TGTGCCAGCAGCCCAGCCGGGGGTATCGGGGAGCTGTTTTTT	CASSPAGGIGELFF
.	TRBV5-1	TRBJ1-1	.	TGCGCCAGCAGCTTGGGTGGAGGGCCTGAAGCTTTCTTT	CASSLGGGPEAFF
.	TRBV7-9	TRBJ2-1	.	TGTGCCAGCAGCTCGTTGACGCAGGGAGTGGCGAGGGAGCAGTTCTTC	CASSSLTQGVAREQFF
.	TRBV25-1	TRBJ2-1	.	TGTGCCAGCAGTGGGAATCTACCTAGCTCCTACAATGAGCAGTTCTTC	CASSGNLPSSYNEQFF
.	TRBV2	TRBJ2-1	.	TGTGCCAGCACCCCCTTCAGCGGAGGGTACAATGAGCAGTTCTTC	CASTPFSGGYNEQFF
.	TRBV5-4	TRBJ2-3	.	TGTGCCAGCAGCTTGGATCCGACAGGAGCTAGGAATACGCAGTATTTT	CASSLDPTGARNTQYF
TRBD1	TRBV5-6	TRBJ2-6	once	TGTGCCAGCAGCCCGACAGGGGTCCTCGCCGGGGCCAACGTCCTGACTTTC	CASSPTGVLAGANVLTF
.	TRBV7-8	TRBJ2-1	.	TGTGCCAGCAGCTCCCCGTTTACGTCCTTCTACAATGAGCAGTTCTTC	CASSSPFTSFYNEQFF